This TCR beta chain is drawn from a study of identical twins' blood T cells. Notes on the study in general: Twins shared about as many clonotypes as their cloneset sizes predicted. Even for out-of-frame TCRbeta, twins reportedly shared V gene usage much more than unrelated donors.

Original processing methods: Per-library CDR3 reads ranged about 2.2 to 3.6 million; clonotypes, ~95,000 to ~550,000. TCRdb reprocessed the 5' RACE reads via MiXCR and lists one record per CDR3 protein. These V and J calls derive from TCRdb rather than the authors' analysis. The data show roughly 380,000 distinct CDR3 sequences, 25% to 35% seen once. This clonotype was seen ten or more times. Its antigen is not known. Reared together, all three twin pairs probably met the same infectious agents and vaccines. This CDR3 spans 13 amino acids. Germline CDR1 reads DFQATT; CDR2 reads SNEGSKA (reference sequence). V was clipped by 0 bases and J by 5 bases, with 8 bases between them.

The receptor comes from a woman between 18 and 50 years old in good health. The V call is TRBV20-1, the J call TRBJ2-1, with D unclear. Sequenced input: PBMCs. The CDR3, as DNA: TGCAGTGCTAGAGATCCCAAGCACAATGAGCAGTTCTTC. Translated: CSARDPKHNEQFF.